This entry features one T cell receptor (beta chain) sequence. Its antigen is currently unknown. The record originates from a study of beta chain features in type 1 diabetes. Study information: Patient and healthy donor groups were alike in age, gender and cell yields. Study-wide points: The study found moderately but significantly shorter TCRB CDR3s in all four CD4+ subsets of Type 1 diabetes patients. Shorter templates might be favored by PCR, equally in patients and controls. Researchers reported that naive, central memory and Treg TCRB repertoires appeared more similar in patients than in healthy donors.

The whole isolated RNA underwent reverse transcription, so sequencing captured expressed TCRB transcripts. Reads for stem cell-like memory T cell samples averaged approximately 1 million. The protocol was immunoSEQ multiplex PCR, while the TCRdb copy is restricted to in-frame clones and leaves out a portion. The table shows tens of thousands of clones, with around three fifths occurring only once. The junction had 7 bases not matched to a gene; V was cut back by 3 bases and J by 5 bases. Germline V CDR1 and CDR2: SGHVS, FNYEAQ. The CDR3 contains 15 residues. The source is a man younger than 35 with type 1 diabetes. The rearrangement joins TRBV7-6 to TRBJ2-7; TRBD1 matches 10 bases. Sequencing was carried out using stem cell memory CD4+ T cells from blood. The CDR3 loop is CASSLQTGGSHEQYF. CDR3 nucleotide sequence: TGTGCCAGCAGCTTGCAGACAGGGGGCTCACACGAGCAGTACTTC.